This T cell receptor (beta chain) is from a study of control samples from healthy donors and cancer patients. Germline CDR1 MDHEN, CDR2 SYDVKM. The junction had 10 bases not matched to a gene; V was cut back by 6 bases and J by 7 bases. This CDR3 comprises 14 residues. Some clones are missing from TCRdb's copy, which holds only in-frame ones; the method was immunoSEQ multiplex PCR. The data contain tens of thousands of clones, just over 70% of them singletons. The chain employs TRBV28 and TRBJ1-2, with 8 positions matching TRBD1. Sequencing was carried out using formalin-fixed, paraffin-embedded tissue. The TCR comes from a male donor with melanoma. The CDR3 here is CASSLTGGLRGYTF. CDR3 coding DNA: TGTGCCAGCAGCCTAACAGGGGGGTTGCGTGGCTACACCTTC.